Below are 17 T cell receptor beta chains sequenced from a single sample in a study of cytomegalovirus exposure and HLA in healthy donors. Primers included in the PCR were 60 Vbeta and 13 Jbeta primers. Here immunoSEQ multiplex PCR was the method, and the copy in TCRdb shows in-frame clones only, minus some. In all, the sample yields 200,000 to 250,000 clones. Material for sequencing was PBMCs. These receptors all stem from a woman aged 30 to 39 in good health and CMV-seropositive.

Of note for this clone: At one end the junction does not follow the germline gene, possibly because of a read error. Other DNA sequences in this sample translate to the same CDR3. The chain couples TRBV19 to TRBJ2-2, with 10 positions matching TRBD1. Germline assignment: CDR1 LNHDA and CDR2 SQIVND (reference sequence). This CDR3 is 15 amino acids long. CDR3 sequence: CASSIDRGRGGELFF. In DNA, the CDR3 is TGCGCCAGTAGTATTGACAGGGGGCGAGGCGGGGAGCTGTTTTTT.

The rearrangement links TRBV9 to TRBJ1-1; TRBD1 agrees at 8 bases. The CDR3 extends over 17 amino acids. J was trimmed by 0 bases and V by 0 bases; bases with no gene match: 7. Germline CDR1 and CDR2: SGDLS and YYNGEE. As DNA, the CDR3 is TGTGCCAGCAGCGTAGGGGGGCGCAGGGGGCTGAACACTGAAGCTTTCTTT. Encoded protein: CASSVGGRRGLNTEAFF.

The genes are TRBV27 and TRBJ2-7; tentative D call: TRBD1 (5 bases). Germline V gene lookup returns CDR1 MNHEY and CDR2 SMNVEV (reference sequence). V was cut by 2 bases and J by 4 bases, with 15 bases left in between. The CDR3 sequence is 15 residues long. The CDR3 DNA reads TGTGCCAGCAGTTTAGGTCCCAGGGTGGGTTACGAGCAGTACTTC. Protein product: CASSLGPRVGYEQYF.

The chain has TRBV15 and TRBJ1-4, with TRBD1 matching 9 bases. CDR3 length: 19 residues. Germline CDR1 reads LNHNV; CDR2 reads YYDKDF (reference sequence). V dropped 3 bases and J dropped 7; count of bases not matched to a gene: 18. CDR3 nucleotides: TGTGCCACCAGCAGCGCACCGGGACAGGGCGATCAACCAAGTGAAAAACTGTTTTTT. Protein sequence: CATSSAPGQGDQPSEKLFF.

The chain combines TRBV7-9 with TRBJ1-2; 7 nucleotides agree with TRBD1. Germline V lookup: CDR1 SEHNR, CDR2 FQNEAQ (reference sequence). V shed 4 bases and J 6 bases; nucleotides not matched to a gene: 5. The CDR3 has 13 amino acids. The CDR3 reads CASSSQGKNGYTF. CDR3 coding DNA: TGTGCCAGCAGCTCACAGGGGAAGAATGGCTACACCTTC.

J is TRBJ1-1 and V is TRBV29-1, with a tentative D call TRBD1 (6 bases). The CDR3 loop spans 14 amino acids. CDR1 is SQVTM and CDR2 is ANQGSEA in the germline V gene. Trimming left V 4 bases short and J 4 bases short, with 16 bases between. CDR3 coding DNA: TGCAGCGTTGTTTTACAGGGAAGTCGCACTGAAGCTTTCTTT. It yields the protein CSVVLQGSRTEAFF.

The chain is built from TRBV18 and TRBJ2-5, with TRBD1 identical over 7 bases. After removal of 3 bases from V and 5 bases from J, the junction contained 3 bases not matched to a gene. The CDR3 sequence is 13 residues long. In germline, CDR1 is KGHSH, CDR2 LQKENI. The DNA of the CDR3 is TGTGCCAGCTCACCTAACAGGGGTGAGACCCAGTACTTC. Translation: CASSPNRGETQYF. Supplemented by reference TRBV18 and TRBJ2-5, the full variable domain reads NAGVMQNPRHLVRRRGQEARLRCSPMKGHSHVYWYRQLPEEGLKFMVYLQKENIIDESGMPKERFSAEFPKEGPSILRIQQVVRGDSAAYFCASSPNRGETQYFGPGTRLLVL.

The genes are TRBV30 and TRBJ2-5; D not resolved. The last part of the DNA fits TRBJ2-7 better; the J call may be wrong. This CDR3 is built from 11 residues. Germline CDR1 and CDR2: GTSNPN and SVGIG (reference sequence). CDR3 residues: CAWSPDYEQYF. The CDR3 region has the DNA TGTGCCTGGAGTCCAGACTACGAGCAGTACTTC.

V usage is TRBV7-2 and J usage is TRBJ2-7; no firm D call. The V end was cut by 5 bases, the J end by 3 bases, with 8 bases between. The CDR3 totals 12 residues. Germline assignment: CDR1 SGHTA and CDR2 FQGNSA. CDR3 amino acids: CASSPGYYEQYF. The CDR3 region has the DNA TGTGCCAGCAGCCCAGGCTACTACGAGCAGTACTTC. The full variable domain, rest sourced from reference TRBV7-2 and TRBJ2-7, is GAGVSQSPSNKVTEKGKDVELRCDPISGHTALYWYRQSLGQGLEFLIYFQGNSAPDKSGLPSDRFSAERTGGSVSTLTIQRTQQEDSAVYLCASSPGYYEQYFGPGTRLTVT.

The chain is built from TRBV29-1 and TRBJ2-5, with 10 bases matching TRBD1. CDR3 length: 14 residues. The germline V gene encodes CDR1 SQVTM and CDR2 ANQGSEA. V lost 5 bases, J lost 11 bases, and 14 bases stayed unmatched. CDR3 in DNA: TGCAGCGTTAGAGGAGGACAGGGGGTTGATGAGCAGTACTTC. It codes for CSVRGGQGVDEQYF. Together with reference TRBV29-1 and TRBJ2-5, the CDR3 gives the full variable domain: SAVISQKPSRDICQRGTSLTIQCQVDSQVTMMFWYRQQPGQSLTLIATANQGSEATYESGFVIDKFPISRPNLTFSTLTVSNMSPEDSSIYLCSVRGGQGVDEQYFGPGTRLLVL.

J is TRBJ2-1 and V is TRBV19; 8 nucleotides agree with TRBD2. The CDR3 consists of 16 residues. Germline CDR1 LNHDA, CDR2 SQIVND (reference sequence). V gave up 1 base and J gave up 8 bases; unmatched junction bases: 10. CDR3: CASSIVSGSFTDEQFF. The CDR3 DNA is TGTGCCAGTAGTATAGTAAGCGGGAGTTTCACGGATGAGCAGTTCTTC. Drawing the rest from reference TRBV19 and TRBJ2-1, the complete variable domain is DGGITQSPKYLFRKEGQNVTLSCEQNLNHDAMYWYRQDPGQGLRLIYYSQIVNDFQKGDIAEGYSVSREKKESFPLTVTSAQKNPTAFYLCASSIVSGSFTDEQFFGPGTRLTVL.

This rearrangement joins TRBV6-5 to TRBJ1-5, with unresolved D. The CDR3 runs 13 residues. From germline, CDR1 is MNHEY and CDR2 SVGAGI. Trimming stripped 7 bases from V and 0 bases from J, with 7 bases between. CDR3 residues: CASTAFSNQPQHF. CDR3 nucleotides: TGTGCCAGCACAGCGTTTAGCAATCAGCCCCAGCATTTT.

This chain joins TRBV28 and TRBJ1-4, with 7 bases aligning to TRBD1. V gave up 3 bases and J gave up 3 bases; unmatched junction bases: 13. CDR1 and CDR2 (germline): MDHEN, SYDVKM. The CDR3 spans 18 residues. The CDR3 loop reads CASSFWSVTGAPNEKLFF. CDR3 sequence (DNA): TGTGCCAGCAGTTTTTGGTCGGTAACAGGGGCCCCTAATGAAAAACTGTTTTTT.

The V call is TRBV18, the J call TRBJ1-1, with 8 bases matching TRBD1. The CDR3 runs 14 residues. J lost 3 bases, V lost 6 bases, and 6 bases had no gene match. CDR1 is KGHSH and CDR2 is LQKENI in the germline V gene. The CDR3 region is CASSPLGQDTEAFF. DNA of the CDR3: TGTGCCAGCTCTCCTTTGGGACAGGACACTGAAGCTTTCTTT.

The rearrangement joins TRBV9 to TRBJ2-3; 16 bases map to TRBD2. Trimming took 0 bases from V and 6 from J; bases not matched to a gene: 4. Germline-derived CDR1 and CDR2 are SGDLS and YYNGEE. The CDR3 is made up of 17 amino acids. Here the CDR3 DNA reads TGTGCCAGCAGCGTAGCAGGGACTAGCGGGAGGGCCGATACGCAGTATTTT. Protein: CASSVAGTSGRADTQYF.

This chain's CDR3 is CASSEQLNYGYTF. DNA for the CDR3: TGCGCCAGCAGTGAACAGCTAAACTATGGCTACACCTTC. This chain connects TRBV10-1 to TRBJ1-2; D ambiguous. CDR3 length equals 13 residues. Germline values: CDR1 WNHNN, CDR2 SYGVQD (reference sequence). V dropped 3 bases and J dropped 2 bases, with 7 bases sitting between them.

The V call is TRBV27, the J call TRBJ1-5; D remains unclear. Deletions cut 5 bases from V and 0 bases from J, with 8 bases between. Germline V lookup: CDR1 MNHEY, CDR2 SMNVEV (reference sequence). This CDR3 has 14 residues. CDR3 nucleotides: TGTGCCAGCAGTCTGACATATAGCAATCAGCCCCAGCATTTT. This gives the protein CASSLTYSNQPQHF.